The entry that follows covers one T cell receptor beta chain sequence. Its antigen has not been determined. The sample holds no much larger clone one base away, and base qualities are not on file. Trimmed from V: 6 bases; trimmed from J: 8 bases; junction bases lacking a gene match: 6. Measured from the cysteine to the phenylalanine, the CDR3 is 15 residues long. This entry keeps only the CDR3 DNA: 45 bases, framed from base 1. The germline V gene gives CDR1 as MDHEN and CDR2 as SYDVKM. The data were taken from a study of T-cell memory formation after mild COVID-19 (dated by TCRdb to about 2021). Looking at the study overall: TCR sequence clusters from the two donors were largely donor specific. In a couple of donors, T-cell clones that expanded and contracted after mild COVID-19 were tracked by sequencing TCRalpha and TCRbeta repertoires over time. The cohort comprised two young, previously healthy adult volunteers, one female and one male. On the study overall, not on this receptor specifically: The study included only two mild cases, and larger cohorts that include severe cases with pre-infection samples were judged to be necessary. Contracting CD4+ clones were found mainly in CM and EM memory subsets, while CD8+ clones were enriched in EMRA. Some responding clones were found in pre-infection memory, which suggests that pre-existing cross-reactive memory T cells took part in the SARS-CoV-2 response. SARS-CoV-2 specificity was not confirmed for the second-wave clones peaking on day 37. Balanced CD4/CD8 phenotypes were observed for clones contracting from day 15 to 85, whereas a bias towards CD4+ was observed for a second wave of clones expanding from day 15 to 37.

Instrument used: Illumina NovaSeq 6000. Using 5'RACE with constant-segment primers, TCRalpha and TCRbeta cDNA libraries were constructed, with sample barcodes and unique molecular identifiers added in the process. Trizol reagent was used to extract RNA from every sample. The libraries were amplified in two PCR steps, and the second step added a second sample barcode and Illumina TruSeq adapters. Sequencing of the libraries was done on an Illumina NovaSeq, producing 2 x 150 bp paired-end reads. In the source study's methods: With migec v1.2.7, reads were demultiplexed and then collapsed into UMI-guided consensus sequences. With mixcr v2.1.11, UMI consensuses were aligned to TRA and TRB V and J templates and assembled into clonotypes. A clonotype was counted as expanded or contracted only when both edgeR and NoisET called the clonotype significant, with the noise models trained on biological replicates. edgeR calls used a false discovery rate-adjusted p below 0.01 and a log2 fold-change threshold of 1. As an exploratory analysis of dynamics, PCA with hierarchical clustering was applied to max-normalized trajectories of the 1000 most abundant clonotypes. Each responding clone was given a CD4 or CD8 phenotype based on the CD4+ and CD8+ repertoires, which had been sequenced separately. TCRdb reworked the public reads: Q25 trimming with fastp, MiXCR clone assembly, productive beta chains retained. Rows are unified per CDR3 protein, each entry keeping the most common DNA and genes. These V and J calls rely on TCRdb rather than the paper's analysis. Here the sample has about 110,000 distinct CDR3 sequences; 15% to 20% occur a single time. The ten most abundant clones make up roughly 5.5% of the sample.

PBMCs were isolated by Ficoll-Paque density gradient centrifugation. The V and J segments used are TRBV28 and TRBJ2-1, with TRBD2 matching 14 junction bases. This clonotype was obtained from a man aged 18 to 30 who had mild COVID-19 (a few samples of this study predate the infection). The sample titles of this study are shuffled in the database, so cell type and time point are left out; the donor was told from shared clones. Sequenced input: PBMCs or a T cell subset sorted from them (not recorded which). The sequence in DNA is TGTGCCAGCAGCGTGACTAGCGGGGGGGCCTATGAGCAGTTCTTC. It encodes CASSVTSGGAYEQFF.